Listed below are T cell receptor beta chains from one sample, sequenced in a study of blood T cell repertoires in COVID-19. Libraries were prepared by immunoSEQ multiplex PCR; TCRdb keeps only in-frame clonotypes and omits some of them. This sample yields under 95,000 clones, of which about nine tenths are seen a single time; approximately 2.4% belongs to the top ten. The sample comprised peripheral blood. The receptors derive from a man in his fifties or sixties with COVID-19, enrolled during active disease. CDR3s include the opening cysteine and the closing phenylalanine or tryptophan. D genes are given only for firm matches. The size field is filled for only some rows; it gives once, few, many or a size class.

V gene	clone size	D gene	J gene	CDR3 DNA	CDR3 protein
TRBV18	.	.	TRBJ1-4	TGTGCCAGCTCACTCGGACAGTCGCAGGAAAAACTGTTTTTT	CASSLGQSQEKLFF
TRBV5-6	.	.	TRBJ2-5	TGTGCCAGCAGCCTTACAGGATCCCAAGAGACCCAGTACTTC	CASSLTGSQETQYF
TRBV9	.	.	TRBJ2-1	TGTGCCAGCAGCGCGAGAGGGCAGGTTTACAATGAGCAGTTCTTC	CASSARGQVYNEQFF
TRBV4-1	.	.	TRBJ1-5	TGCGCCAGCAGCCAAGACGATGGAGGTAGGCCCCAGCATTTT	CASSQDDGGRPQHF
TRBV5-5	.	.	TRBJ1-5	TGTGCCAGCAGCTTGGGAGGATATAGCAATCAGCCCCAGCATTTT	CASSLGGYSNQPQHF
TRBV5-8	.	.	TRBJ1-2	TGTGCCAGCAGCGTAGGGAGCTATGGCTACACCTTC	CASSVGSYGYTF
TRBV6-2/TRBV6-3	.	.	TRBJ2-1	TGTGCCAGCAGTCCATCGAACAGGGCTATGAATGAGCAGTTCTTC	CASSPSNRAMNEQFF
TRBV28	.	TRBD1	TRBJ1-1	TGTGCCAGCAGTTTGAGGGGGCGTTGGACTGAAGCTTTCTTT	CASSLRGRWTEAFF
TRBV29-1	few	.	TRBJ2-5	TGCAGCGTTGAAGGGGGAGGAGAGACCCAGTACTTC	CSVEGGGETQYF
TRBV6-1	.	.	TRBJ2-3	TGTGCCAGCAGTGATTTTGGCTTTGGCACAGATACGCAGTATTTT	CASSDFGFGTDTQYF
TRBV7-3	.	.	TRBJ2-2	TGTGCCAGCAGCTTAAATCCAGGGACCGGGGAGCTGTTTTTT	CASSLNPGTGELFF
TRBV19	.	TRBD2	TRBJ2-1	TGTGCCAGTACGACCAGCGGGAGGGACAATGAGCAGTTCTTC	CASTTSGRDNEQFF
TRBV3-1/TRBV3-2	once	TRBD2	TRBJ2-5	TGTGCCAGCAGCTCCGGACTAGCGAAAGAGACCCAGTACTTC	CASSSGLAKETQYF
TRBV27	.	.	TRBJ2-3	TGTGCCAGCAGGATCGTAGGCACAGATACGCAGTATTTT	CASRIVGTDTQYF
TRBV29-1	.	.	TRBJ1-3	TGCAGCGTGGGACTGGGAACTGGAAACACCATATATTTT	CSVGLGTGNTIYF
TRBV11-2	.	.	TRBJ2-7	TGTGCCAGCAGCCCGGCCGACTCAGCCTACGAGCAGTACTTC	CASSPADSAYEQYF
TRBV12-3/TRBV12-4	.	.	TRBJ1-1	TGTGCCAGCAGGGGGGACATTGAAGCTTTCTTT	CASRGDIEAFF
TRBV7-3	.	TRBD1	TRBJ2-5	TGTGCCAGCAGCTTAGGACAGGGAGGTCAGATGGAGACCCAGTACTTC	CASSLGQGGQMETQYF
TRBV7-8	few	.	TRBJ2-3	TGTGCCAGCAGCTTAGTGGGCGGGAGCACAGATACGCAGTATTTT	CASSLVGGSTDTQYF
TRBV19	.	TRBD1	TRBJ1-4	TGTGCCAGTAGTGTGGGACAGAAAAATGAAAAACTGTTTTTT	CASSVGQKNEKLFF
TRBV5-1	.	.	TRBJ1-2	TGCGCCAGCAGCTTGGAGGCGGTAGATGGCTACACCTTC	CASSLEAVDGYTF
TRBV18	few	TRBD2	TRBJ2-1	TGTGCCAGCTCATCAGGACTAGCTGTCAATGAGCAGTTCTTC	CASSSGLAVNEQFF
TRBV5-6	.	TRBD2	TRBJ2-1	TGTGCCAGCAGCTCTAGCGGGAGCTCCTACAATGAGCAGTTCTTC	CASSSSGSSYNEQFF
TRBV13	.	.	TRBJ1-6	TGTGCCAGCAGCTTAGGAGCCGAAGAACCCCTCCACTTT	CASSLGAEEPLHF
TRBV7-9	.	.	TRBJ1-2	TGTGCCAGCAGCTTCAGCGGAGGCTACACCTTC	CASSFSGGYTF
TRBV6-1	.	TRBD2	TRBJ2-5	TGTGCCAGCAGTGAAGTCTGGGGGAGGGGCGCGGAGACCCAGTACTTC	CASSEVWGRGAETQYF
TRBV29-1	.	.	TRBJ1-1	TGCAGCGTTGAAGCCCTTCCAGGAACTGAAGCTTTCTTT	CSVEALPGTEAFF
TRBV11-2	.	.	TRBJ1-2	TGTGCCAGCAGCTTAGATCGGGGGTTCTATGGCTACACCTTC	CASSLDRGFYGYTF
TRBV3-1/TRBV3-2	few	.	TRBJ1-1	TGTGCCAGCAGCCAAGCAGGGCCCACTGAAGCTTTCTTT	CASSQAGPTEAFF
TRBV2	.	.	TRBJ1-4	TGTGCCAGCAGGCGGTTACTTAATGAAAAACTGTTTTTT	CASRRLLNEKLFF
TRBV7-3	.	.	TRBJ2-3	TGTGCCAGCAGCTTAGGTCGGTGGGATACGCAGTATTTT	CASSLGRWDTQYF
TRBV6-5	.	TRBD1	TRBJ2-5	TGTGCCAGCAGTTCGACAGGGGGTGAAGAGACCCAGTACTTC	CASSSTGGEETQYF
TRBV6-5	.	TRBD1	TRBJ1-1	TGTGCCAGCAGCCTGGACAGGGGAACTGAAGCTTTCTTT	CASSLDRGTEAFF
TRBV5-1	.	.	TRBJ2-3	TGCGCCAGCAGCTTGGGAGACAGAACGGCGCAGTATTTT	CASSLGDRTAQYF
TRBV24-1	.	.	TRBJ2-2	TGTGCCACCAGTGGATGGGACAAGGCATTCACCGGGGAGCTGTTTTTT	CATSGWDKAFTGELFF
TRBV5-1	.	TRBD2	TRBJ2-1	TGCGCCAGCAGCTTGCCGGGGACTAGCGATAATGAGCAGTTCTTC	CASSLPGTSDNEQFF
TRBV12-3/TRBV12-4	.	TRBD1	TRBJ2-5	TGTGCCAGCAGTCCCCGGGACAGGGAGACCCAGTACTTC	CASSPRDRETQYF
TRBV9	.	.	TRBJ1-6	TGTGCCAGCAGCGTAGGAGGGTTGAATTCACCCCTCCACTTT	CASSVGGLNSPLHF
TRBV4-3	.	TRBD1	TRBJ1-4	TGCGCCAGCAGCCAGGGACAGGGCGGCGAAAAACTGTTTTTT	CASSQGQGGEKLFF
TRBV7-9	once	.	TRBJ2-5	TGTGCCAGCAGCCCTACCCCGGGAGAGACCCAGTACTTC	CASSPTPGETQYF
TRBV6-5	.	.	TRBJ1-2	TGTGCCAGCCAGTCAGGAGGGAACTATGGCTACACCTTC	CASQSGGNYGYTF
TRBV3-1/TRBV3-2	.	TRBD1	TRBJ1-1	TGTGCCAGCAGCCAAGAGGGAGACAGGGGGTCGAGAGATGAAGCTTTCTTT	CASSQEGDRGSRDEAFF
TRBV14	.	TRBD1	TRBJ1-2	TGTGCCAGCAGCACCTCCGGGACAGCTTATGGCTACACCTTC	CASSTSGTAYGYTF
TRBV19	.	.	TRBJ2-5	TGTGCCAGTAGCAGGGGAGTGGGCCAAGAGACCCAGTACTTC	CASSRGVGQETQYF
TRBV5-1	.	TRBD2	TRBJ2-1	TGCGCCAGCAGCCCAACCGGGACTAGCGGGAGTGATGAGCAGTTCTTC	CASSPTGTSGSDEQFF
TRBV9	.	TRBD2	TRBJ2-3	TGTGCCAGCAGCCCACAGGGACTAGCGCGCACAGATACGCAGTATTTT	CASSPQGLARTDTQYF
TRBV18	.	.	TRBJ2-5	TGTGCCAGCTCTCCTACAGGGGGGGTCGAGGAGACCCAGTACTTC	CASSPTGGVEETQYF
TRBV19	.	TRBD2	TRBJ2-1	TGTGCCAGTAGTACCGGGACTAGCGGGAGGATGTTCTTC	CASSTGTSGRMFF
TRBV5-1	.	TRBD1	TRBJ2-1	TGCGCCAGCAGCTTGGGGGACAGGGTCCACGGCAATGAGCAGTTCTTC	CASSLGDRVHGNEQFF